The entry that follows covers one TCR beta chain sequence. The junction and the germline gene differ at one end; a read error may be behind it. Profiling that covered TCR beta VDJ and CDR3 relied on genomic DNA as its template. A single record per CDR3 protein comes from TCRdb applying MiXCR to the reads. The sample contains 200,000 to 250,000 distinct CDR3 sequences, about half of which appear only once. Germline assignment: CDR1 DFQATT and CDR2 SNEGSKA (reference sequence). The CDR3 is 14 residues long. This sample is drawn from a study of CD8+CD57+ T cells in acquired aplastic anemia. Study-wide context: The sorted CD4+ and CD8+ cells yielded an average roughly 3 ug of DNA.

Flow cytometry had shown expanded CD8+CD57+ cells in the patients chosen for sequencing. A severe acquired aplastic anemia diagnosis applied to all patients. The TCR was taken from a human donor with aplastic anemia. The gene calls are TRBV20-1 and TRBJ1-4, with D possibly TRBD1 on 5 matching bases. The sequenced material came from sorted CD4+, CD8+, or CD8+CD57+ T cells (not recorded which) from PBMCs. The CDR3 loop is CSAREAGPNEELFF. DNA for the CDR3: TGCAGTGCTAGAGAGGCAGGGCCGAATGAAGAACTGTTTTTT.